The next 28 T cell receptor beta chains were all read from a single sample in a study of regulatory T cells in long-lasting Graves disease. Time point described: newly diagnosed GD, antithyroid drugs for less than 3 months. From PBMCs, RNA was extracted and then used to make the TCR library. To make TCR beta libraries, researchers used iRepertoire HTBI primers and Arm-PCR of CDR3 regions. TCRdb processed the multiplex PCR reads anew with MiXCR; each CDR3 protein has one entry. The repertoire holds around 420,000 distinct CDR3 sequences, with 15% to 18% as singletons. The material sequenced was peripheral blood mononuclear cells (PBMCs), taken at new diagnosis, from a patient treated with antithyroid drugs. The receptor set was obtained from a female donor with Graves disease.

This clonotype was counted a few times. J is TRBJ1-6 and V is TRBV30; D call uncertain. This CDR3 has 15 residues. Germline V CDR1 and CDR2: GTSNPN, SVGIG (reference sequence). V lost 0 bases to trimming and J lost 14 bases, with 20 bases between them. CDR3 sequence (DNA): TGTGCCTGGAGTGTAAATCTGGGAGGACGGGCGTCCCTCCACTTT. Encoded protein: CAWSVNLGGRASLHF.

This clonotype has just a few counts. J is TRBJ2-3 and V is TRBV24-1; the D is unclear. V lost 5 bases and J lost 2, with 13 bases in between. Germline V gene lookup returns CDR1 KGHDR and CDR2 SFDVKD. The CDR3 loop spans 15 amino acids. The CDR3 loop reads CATSGSRGTTDTQYF. In DNA, the CDR3 is TGTGCCACCAGTGGGTCGCGAGGAACCACAGATACGCAGTATTTT.

This clonotype was seen at least ten times. This chain connects TRBV6-5 to TRBJ2-7; 11 bases are shared with TRBD2. J gave up 7 bases and V 2 bases, and 19 bases lay outside the gene matches. The CDR3 is made up of 19 amino acids. Looked up from germline, CDR1 is MNHEY and CDR2 is SVGAGI. This CDR3 is CASSYHLTSGTSGFREQYF. The CDR3 DNA reads as TGTGCCAGCAGTTACCACCTCACATCCGGGACTAGCGGATTTAGGGAGCAGTACTTC.

This clonotype was recorded at least ten times. The chain has TRBV9 and TRBJ1-1; D not resolved. Looked up from germline, CDR1 is SGDLS and CDR2 is YYNGEE. The CDR3 has 15 residues. V lost 0 bases, J lost 4 bases, and 13 bases lay in between. CDR3 protein: CASSVGSGMVTEAFF. The CDR3 coding sequence is TGTGCCAGCAGCGTAGGGTCCGGGATGGTCACTGAAGCTTTCTTT.

The chain is built from TRBV7-9 and TRBJ2-5, with TRBD2 matching over 7 bases. This CDR3 has 14 residues. J gave up 4 bases and V 6 bases, and 8 bases lay outside the gene matches. Germline V gene data show CDR1 as SEHNR and CDR2 as FQNEAQ (reference sequence). The CDR3 region has the DNA TGTGCCAGCAGTCCTGGGGGAGGGCCAGAGACCCAGTACTTC. Encoded protein: CASSPGGGPETQYF.

This clonotype turned up a few times. The gene calls are TRBV20-1 and TRBJ2-2, with D perhaps matching TRBD2 (6 bases). The CDR3 is 13 amino acids. Germline lookup yields CDR1 DFQATT and CDR2 SNEGSKA (reference sequence). The ends were cut back, 4 bases at V and 4 bases at J, with 10 bases in the middle. In DNA form, the CDR3 reads TGCAGTGCTATCGGCGGGACCACCGGGGAGCTGTTTTTT. Protein sequence: CSAIGGTTGELFF.

Only a few counts were recorded for this clonotype. The chain combines TRBV29-1 with TRBJ2-2; 7 bases map to TRBD1. The germline V gene encodes CDR1 SQVTM and CDR2 ANQGSEA. The V gene end was trimmed by 4 bases and the J gene end by 3 bases; junction bases not matched to a gene: 11. The CDR3 covers 16 residues. The CDR3 is CSVAGPKGAHTGELFF. CDR3 nucleotide sequence: TGCAGCGTTGCTGGCCCCAAGGGGGCCCACACCGGGGAGCTGTTTTTT.

This clonotype came up a few times. V and J are TRBV5-1 and TRBJ1-1; the match to TRBD1 covers 8 bases. Trimming cost V 4 bases and J 2 bases; bases outside gene matches: 4. The CDR3 covers 14 residues. Germline V gene data show CDR1 as SGHRS and CDR2 as YFSETQ. Here the CDR3 DNA reads TGCGCCAGCAGCCCACAGGGGGTAAACACTGAAGCTTTCTTT. Its protein is CASSPQGVNTEAFF.

This clonotype was counted ten times or more. V and J are TRBV6-2 or TRBV6-3 and TRBJ2-5; 8 bases agree with TRBD1. Trimming cost V 7 bases and J 5 bases; bases outside gene matches: 9. Germline CDR1 reads MNHEY; CDR2 reads SVGEGT. The CDR3 contains 14 residues. CDR3 sequence (DNA): TGTGCCAGCAACGAGCAGGGGGCTGTGGAGACCCAGTACTTC. It translates to CASNEQGAVETQYF.

This clonotype was observed a handful of times. The chain carries TRBV6-2 or TRBV6-3 and TRBJ2-5; D is undetermined. This CDR3 spans 13 amino acids. Trimming pared 6 bases from V and 5 bases from J, leaving 13 bases between. Germline V CDR1 and CDR2: MNHEY, SVGEGT. CDR3 residues: CASSLPGLETQYF. CDR3 nucleotides: TGTGCCAGCAGCCTCCCGGGCCTTGAGACCCAGTACTTC.

This clonotype has a count of ten or more. DNA of the CDR3: TGCAGCGTCCCGTGGGGGGGTGAGACCCAGTACTTC. This encodes CSVPWGGETQYF. The chain combines TRBV29-1 with TRBJ2-5, with TRBD2 matching over 7 bases. The trim removed 6 bases at V and 5 bases at J, leaving 6 bases unmatched. CDR3 length equals 12 residues. Germline assignment: CDR1 SQVTM and CDR2 ANQGSEA. The complete variable domain, with remaining parts taken from reference TRBV29-1 and TRBJ2-5, reads SAVISQKPSRDICQRGTSLTIQCQVDSQVTMMFWYRQQPGQSLTLIATANQGSEATYESGFVIDKFPISRPNLTFSTLTVSNMSPEDSSIYLCSVPWGGETQYFGPGTRLLVL.

In DNA form, the CDR3 reads TGTGCCAGCAGCTTAGGGGACAGGGTTTGGAACACTGAAGCTTTCTTT. This codes for CASSLGDRVWNTEAFF. The gene calls are TRBV11-2 and TRBJ1-1, with TRBD1 matching 9 bases. With V trimmed by 1 base and J by 1 base, 4 bases remained unmatched. This CDR3 is built from 16 residues. Germline loops: CDR1 SGHAT, CDR2 FQNNGV.

This clonotype was detected ten times or more. V usage is TRBV28 and J usage is TRBJ1-5; no firm D call. The CDR3 runs 13 residues. In germline, CDR1 is MDHEN, CDR2 SYDVKM. V dropped 9 bases and J dropped 6 bases, with 15 bases sitting between them. In nucleotides, the CDR3 is TGTGCCAGTAGGGCTCAATTGGGTCAGCCCCAGCATTTT. It is translated as CASRAQLGQPQHF. The entire variable domain, with the rest obtained from reference TRBV28 and TRBJ1-5, is as follows: DVKVTQSSRYLVKRTGEKVFLECVQDMDHENMFWYRQDPGLGLRLIYFSYDVKMKEKGDIPEGYSVSREKKERFSLILESASTNQTSMYLCASRAQLGQPQHFGDGTRLSIL.

The chain uses TRBV6-2 or TRBV6-3 and TRBJ2-6, with D uncertain. V was clipped by 4 bases and J by 6 bases, with 7 bases between them. The CDR3 is 13 residues long. Germline loops: CDR1 MNHEY, CDR2 SVGEGT. The DNA of the CDR3 is TGTGCCAGCAGTTCGTACAAGGCCAACGTCCTGACTTTC. Amino acids: CASSSYKANVLTF.

In this sample, this clonotype turned up many times. This chain uses TRBV6-1 with TRBJ2-7; 11 bases line up with TRBD2. Germline-derived CDR1 and CDR2 are MNHNS and SASEGT. The CDR3 sequence is 14 residues long. V lost 5 bases to trimming and J lost 4 bases; unmatched junction nucleotides: 4. This CDR3 reads CASSIAGGPYEQYF. The CDR3 DNA is TGTGCCAGCAGTATAGCGGGAGGGCCTTACGAGCAGTACTTC.

This clonotype was counted at least ten times. This sequence joins TRBV28 and TRBJ2-7; D is perhaps TRBD1 (5 bases). The CDR3 spans 14 residues. Trimming left V 3 bases short and J 8 bases short, with 17 bases between. CDR1 and CDR2 (germline): MDHEN, SYDVKM. CDR3 sequence reads: CASSLVEQGVKQYF. CDR3 DNA: TGTGCCAGCAGTTTGGTTGAGCAGGGTGTCAAGCAGTACTTC. Drawing the rest from reference TRBV28 and TRBJ2-7, the complete variable domain is DVKVTQSSRYLVKRTGEKVFLECVQDMDHENMFWYRQDPGLGLRLIYFSYDVKMKEKGDIPEGYSVSREKKERFSLILESASTNQTSMYLCASSLVEQGVKQYFGPGTRLTVT.

This clonotype was counted ten times or more. The J gene is TRBJ1-3, the V gene TRBV5-6; D is unclear. Germline CDR1 and CDR2: SGHDT and YYEEEE. V lost 1 base, J lost 3 bases, and 20 bases lay in between. This CDR3 contains 18 residues. CDR3 sequence: CASSLRVTGWSRGNTIYF. CDR3 sequence (DNA): TGTGCCAGCAGCTTGAGGGTAACCGGATGGTCTCGTGGAAACACCATATATTTT.

This clonotype has a count of ten or more. V is TRBV4-1 and J is TRBJ2-7, with D maybe TRBD2 (6 bases). Germline V gene lookup returns CDR1 MGHRA and CDR2 YSYEKL. The V end was cut by 1 base, the J end by 5 bases, with 9 bases between. There are 13 residues in the CDR3. CDR3 DNA: TGCGCCAGCAGCCAAGTCCCGGGGGACGAGCAGTACTTC. It encodes CASSQVPGDEQYF.

This clonotype was seen more than once but under ten times. V gene TRBV7-2 combines with J gene TRBJ2-3; 9 bases map to TRBD2. V gave up 1 base and J gave up 1 base; unmatched junction bases: 9. Germline lookup yields CDR1 SGHTA and CDR2 FQGNSA. CDR3 length: 18 residues. Here the CDR3 reads CASSLVLAGVLGTDTQYF. Written as DNA, the CDR3 is TGTGCCAGCAGCTTAGTCTTAGCGGGAGTATTGGGCACAGATACGCAGTATTTT.

With regard to this clonotype: A read error may be the cause here, since a much bigger clone is one base away. The chain couples TRBV24-1 to TRBJ1-1; 7 bases agree with TRBD1. Per the germline V gene, CDR1 is KGHDR and CDR2 is SFDVKD. The CDR3 extends over 16 amino acids. With V trimmed by 9 bases and J by 3 bases, 15 bases remained unmatched. CDR3 bases: TGTGCCACCGCAGCGGGGCCCGGGACAGAGGACACTGAAGCTTTCTTT. The encoded protein is CATAAGPGTEDTEAFF.

Comments on this clonotype: Being one base from a much bigger clone, this may be a read error. DNA for the CDR3: TGTGCCTGCAGTTACTCACGACAGGGAAGCTCCTACGAGCAGTACTTC. Its protein is CACSYSRQGSSYEQYF. This chain links TRBV6-9 with TRBJ2-7; 7 bases are shared with TRBD1. Germline V lookup: CDR1 MNHGY, CDR2 SVAAGI. CDR3 size: 16 residues.

The chain uses TRBV27 and TRBJ1-1; 7 nucleotides align to TRBD1. J gave up 1 base and V 6 bases, and 11 bases lay outside the gene matches. Germline CDR1 reads MNHEY; CDR2 reads SMNVEV (reference sequence). The CDR3 runs to 16 residues. The chain's CDR3 is CASSHGQDRPNTEAFF. The DNA of the CDR3 is TGTGCCAGCAGCCATGGACAGGATCGGCCGAACACTGAAGCTTTCTTT.

This clonotype was seen at least ten times. The chain uses TRBV11-3 and TRBJ1-1; TRBD1 matches 8 bases. Germline V gene lookup returns CDR1 SGHNT and CDR2 YENEEA. The J segment lost 7 bases and the V segment lost 3 bases, leaving 4 bases of the junction unmatched. The CDR3 sequence is 13 residues long. The chain's CDR3 is CASSFGQGVEAFF. The CDR3 DNA follows: TGTGCCAGCAGCTTCGGACAGGGAGTTGAAGCTTTCTTT.

This clonotype was observed at least ten times. V usage is TRBV12-3 or TRBV12-4 and J usage is TRBJ1-1, with TRBD1 matching 8 bases. This CDR3 region has 16 residues. V lost 2 bases to trimming and J lost 1 base; unmatched junction nucleotides: 6. The CDR3 sequence is CASSLYRGYRNTEAFF. In DNA, the CDR3 is TGTGCCAGCAGTTTATACAGGGGGTATAGGAACACTGAAGCTTTCTTT.

V is TRBV10-1 and J is TRBJ2-1; TRBD1 aligns across 7 bases. The CDR3 totals 18 residues. CDR1 and CDR2 (germline): WNHNN, SYGVQD (reference sequence). The V segment lost 5 bases and the J segment 2 bases; nucleotides outside the gene matches: 15. In nucleotides, the CDR3 is TGCGCCAGCAGTCCGGGACAGACGACCCGAAAGACCTACAATGAGCAGTTCTTC. Translation: CASSPGQTTRKTYNEQFF.

This chain connects TRBV7-3 to TRBJ2-7, with D possibly TRBD2 on 5 matching bases. There are 15 residues in the CDR3. Germline V CDR1 and CDR2: SGHTA, FQGTGA. V shed 5 bases and J shed 3 bases, with 17 bases lying between them. DNA for the CDR3: TGTGCCAGCAGCCCGGGGAACAGCCCACTCTACGAGCAGTACTTC. It is translated as CASSPGNSPLYEQYF.

This clonotype was detected many times. The chain recombines TRBV10-3 with TRBJ2-1; 12 bases match TRBD2. Looked up from germline, CDR1 is ENHRY and CDR2 is SYGVKD. The CDR3 consists of 18 residues. V was pared by 3 bases and J by 4 bases, with 10 bases of the junction left unmatched. The CDR3 region is CAISDELGLAGFYNEQFF. The CDR3 coding sequence is TGTGCCATCAGTGATGAACTCGGACTAGCGGGATTTTACAATGAGCAGTTCTTC.

This clonotype has ten or more counts. The V and J genes are TRBV20-1 and TRBJ1-1, with no clear D. From germline, CDR1 is DFQATT and CDR2 SNEGSKA (reference sequence). V lost 5 bases and J lost 0, with 13 bases in between. This CDR3 comprises 14 residues. The CDR3 DNA follows: TGCAGTGCTCCGGGGTTCGGGGTGAACACTGAAGCTTTCTTT. Protein sequence: CSAPGFGVNTEAFF.